This record looks at one T cell receptor beta chain sequence and its context. PCR primers comprised 60 Vbeta and 13 Jbeta primers. The protocol was immunoSEQ multiplex PCR, while the TCRdb copy is restricted to in-frame clones and leaves out a portion. The data show around 130,000 clones, with approximately 70% seen just once and about 2.7% held by the top ten. The data originate from a study of cytomegalovirus exposure and HLA in healthy donors. CDR1 is SGHRS, CDR2 YFSETQ, per germline. Trimming pared 0 bases from V and 3 bases from J, leaving 10 bases between. The CDR3 runs 15 residues. The chain has TRBV5-1 and TRBJ2-1; D ambiguous. What was sequenced was PBMCs. This clonotype was sampled from a woman in her fifties or sixties in good health and CMV-seropositive. The CDR3 region has the DNA TGCGCCAGCAGCTTGGCGGCAGGTAGCTACAATGAGCAGTTCTTC. Its protein product is CASSLAAGSYNEQFF.